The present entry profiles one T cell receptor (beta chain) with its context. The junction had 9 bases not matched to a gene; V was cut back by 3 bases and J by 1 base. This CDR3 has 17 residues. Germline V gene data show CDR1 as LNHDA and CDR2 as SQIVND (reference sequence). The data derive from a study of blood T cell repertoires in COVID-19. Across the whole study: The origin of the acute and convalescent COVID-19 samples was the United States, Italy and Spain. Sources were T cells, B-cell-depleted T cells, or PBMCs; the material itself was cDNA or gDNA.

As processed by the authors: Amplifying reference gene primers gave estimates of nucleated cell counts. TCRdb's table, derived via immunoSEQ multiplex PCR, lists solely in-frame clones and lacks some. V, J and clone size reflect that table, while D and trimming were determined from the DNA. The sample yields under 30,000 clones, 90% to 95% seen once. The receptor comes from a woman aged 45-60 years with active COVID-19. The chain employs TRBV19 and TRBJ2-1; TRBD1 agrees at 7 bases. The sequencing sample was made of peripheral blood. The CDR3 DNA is TGTGCCAGTAGTATTGGCGGAGGACAGGCATCCTACAATGAGCAGTTCTTC. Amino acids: CASSIGGGQASYNEQFF.